One sample yielded the 15 T cell receptor beta chains listed below, sequenced in a study of blood T cell repertoires in COVID-19. Using immunoSEQ multiplex PCR, the repertoire was profiled, and TCRdb retains in-frame clones only, with some absent. The sample carries about 120,000 clones, roughly 89% recorded once. Sequencing was performed on peripheral blood. The receptor source for this set is a human donor with acute or convalescent COVID-19. The donor label of this sample is uncertain.

This clone was seen only a few times. V and J are TRBV19 and TRBJ1-1; 9 bases are a match to TRBD1. Trimming removed 6 bases from V and 3 bases from J; junction bases left unmatched: 8. CDR1 and CDR2 from the germline V gene are LNHDA and SQIVND (reference sequence). CDR3 length equals 15 residues. CDR3 sequence reads: CASRGKRDRDTEAFF. In DNA form, the CDR3 reads TGTGCCAGTAGGGGTAAGCGGGACAGGGACACTGAAGCTTTCTTT.

The chain combines TRBV27 with TRBJ1-5; D gene ambiguous. Germline loops: CDR1 MNHEY, CDR2 SMNVEV (reference sequence). The CDR3 runs to 14 residues. With 2 bases removed from V and 7 bases from J, the gap between germline ends came to 12 bases. The CDR3 spells CASSLNVPGQPQHF. The CDR3 DNA follows: TGTGCCAGCAGTTTAAACGTCCCAGGACAGCCCCAGCATTTT.

As to this clone: The junction and the germline gene differ at one end; a read error may be behind it. This sequence joins TRBV11-2 and TRBJ2-7; D gene unclear. Germline V gene data show CDR1 as SGHAT and CDR2 as FQNNGV. The CDR3 length is 10 residues. The CDR3 region is CASSLGGENF. The CDR3, as DNA: TGTGCCAGCAGCTTAGGCGGAGAGAACTTC.

The V gene is TRBV5-1, the J gene TRBJ2-1; 11 nucleotides line up with TRBD2. After removal of 4 bases from V and 6 bases from J, the junction contained 6 bases not matched to a gene. The germline V gene has CDR1 SGHRS and CDR2 YFSETQ. This CDR3 has 15 residues. CDR3 DNA sequence: TGCGCCAGCAGCGGCGGGACTAGCGGCTTCAATGAGCAGTTCTTC. This gives the protein CASSGGTSGFNEQFF.

The chain couples TRBV5-1 to TRBJ2-1; TRBD2 agrees at 8 bases. CDR1 is SGHRS and CDR2 is YFSETQ in the germline V gene. This CDR3 region has 15 residues. The J segment lost 8 bases and the V segment lost 1 base, leaving 8 bases of the junction unmatched. The CDR3 DNA reads as TGCGCCAGCAGCTTGAGCCCGGGAGGGGAATATGAGCAGTTCTTC. Its translation: CASSLSPGGEYEQFF.

This sequence joins TRBV2 and TRBJ2-1, with 8 positions matching TRBD2. Germline trimming cut 3 bases from V and 5 bases from J; bases unmatched to any gene: 3. The CDR3 consists of 14 residues. Germline CDR1 SNHLY, CDR2 FYNNEI. The DNA of the CDR3 is TGTGCCAGCAGTGATTGGACTAGCAACAATGAGCAGTTCTTC. Protein: CASSDWTSNNEQFF.

The chain carries TRBV15 and TRBJ1-2, with D tentatively TRBD1 (6 bases). V was trimmed by 5 bases and J by 7 bases, leaving 14 bases between them. The CDR3 runs to 13 residues. Germline assignment: CDR1 LNHNV and CDR2 YYDKDF (reference sequence). The CDR3 sequence: CATSVNRVTGYTF. The DNA of the CDR3 is TGTGCCACCAGCGTCAACAGGGTAACTGGCTACACCTTC.

This chain links TRBV19 with TRBJ2-7; 9 positions match TRBD2. CDR1 is LNHDA and CDR2 is SQIVND in the germline V gene (reference sequence). V trimming: 4 bases; J trimming: 2 bases; junction bases outside the gene matches: 3. The CDR3 covers 14 residues. The CDR3 DNA follows: TGTGCCAGTAGTAGTCTAGCGGGACCCTACGAGCAGTACTTC. It specifies CASSSLAGPYEQYF.

This rearrangement joins TRBV7-9 to TRBJ2-1, with 7 bases aligning to TRBD1. This CDR3 has 14 residues. CDR1 and CDR2 (germline): SEHNR, FQNEAQ (reference sequence). V gave up 5 bases and J gave up 3 bases; unmatched junction bases: 4. The CDR3 coding sequence is TGTGCCAGCAGCACCGGGACAGTCTACAATGAGCAGTTCTTC. Encoded protein: CASSTGTVYNEQFF.

The rearrangement uses TRBV6-4 and TRBJ1-2, with D unclear. Germline CDR1 is MRHNA and CDR2 is SNTAGT. CDR3 length: 13 amino acids. The germline V and J ends were trimmed by 2 bases and 8 bases, with 12 bases remaining between them. DNA for the CDR3: TGTGCCAGCAGTGACCCCCGGGTAGGAGGCTACACCTTC. Amino acids: CASSDPRVGGYTF.

The chain joins TRBV10-3 to TRBJ1-2; TRBD1 might be the D (6 bases). Germline V gene lookup returns CDR1 ENHRY and CDR2 SYGVKD. Trimming removed 10 bases at V and 2 bases at J, with 14 bases between. The CDR3 has 13 amino acids. Here the CDR3 reads CATEGVGNYGYTF. The CDR3 nucleotides read TGTGCCACAGAGGGGGTGGGCAACTATGGCTACACCTTC.

There are a few counts of this clone. The chain employs TRBV6-2 or TRBV6-3 and TRBJ2-6; D remains ambiguous. The germline CDR1 and CDR2 sequences are MNHEY and SVGEGT. V shed 4 bases and J shed 0 bases, with 22 bases lying between them. This CDR3 comprises 20 residues. CDR3 protein: CASSSGVRFRGSSGANVLTF. The CDR3 DNA reads TGTGCCAGCAGTTCCGGCGTGAGGTTTCGTGGTAGCTCTGGGGCCAACGTCCTGACTTTC.

The J gene is TRBJ1-2, the V gene TRBV28; possible D gene TRBD1, 6 bases. This CDR3 spans 13 amino acids. Trimming cost V 4 bases and J 8 bases, with 14 bases left between them. Germline CDR1 and CDR2: MDHEN and SYDVKM. The CDR3 reads CASSSAQGLGYTF. Here the CDR3 DNA reads TGTGCCAGCAGTTCCGCACAGGGTCTCGGCTACACCTTC.

The V call is TRBV3-1 (or the pseudogene TRBV3-2), the J call TRBJ1-2; D is possibly TRBD1 (5 bases). Trimming took 1 base from V and 4 from J, leaving 13 bases between them. CDR1 LGHDT and CDR2 YNNKEL come from the germline V gene (reference sequence). CDR3 length: 15 residues. The CDR3: CASSQAPDRVYGYTF. The CDR3 DNA reads TGTGCCAGCAGCCAAGCTCCCGACAGAGTCTATGGCTACACCTTC.

This rearrangement joins TRBV18 to TRBJ2-1; perhaps TRBD2 as D (7 bases). There are 14 residues in the CDR3. The V and J ends lost 1 base and 7 bases respectively, with 11 bases between them. Germline CDR1 reads KGHSH; CDR2 reads LQKENI. CDR3 in DNA: TGTGCCAGCTCACCACGGGCGGGGGCTAATGAGCAGTTCTTC. It encodes CASSPRAGANEQFF.